A selection of T cell receptor beta chains follows, all from one sample in a study of T-cell memory formation after mild COVID-19. Via MiXCR, TCRdb re-called the 5' RACE reads, giving one row per CDR3 protein. The repertoire has some 50,000 distinct CDR3 sequences, 27% of them found once; the top ten carry around 44%. The sequencing input was PBMCs or a T cell subset sorted from them (not recorded which). The receptors originated from a man aged 18 to 29 who had mild COVID-19 (a few samples of this study predate the infection). Cell type and time point are not known. Each CDR3 is given with its conserved first and last residue. The D gene is left open where the match is weak. Expanded clones are given a class, and other clones once, few, many or no size at all.

>few|-|TRBJ1-5|TRBV7-2
TGTGCCAGCAGATTCACAGGCGAGGGCTATCAGCCCCAGCATTTT
CASRFTGEGYQPQHF
>few|TRBD1|TRBJ1-2|TRBV20-1
TGCAGTGCTAGTGGATCCGGGACAGTTAACTATGGCTACACCTTC
CSASGSGTVNYGYTF
>few|-|TRBJ2-5|TRBV7-8
TGTGCCAGCAGCTTCCGGGACTTCCAAGAGACCCAGTACTTC
CASSFRDFQETQYF
>-|-|TRBJ1-1|TRBV27
TGTGCCAGCCAGGGATTTTTGAACACTGAAGCTTTCTTT
CASQGFLNTEAFF
>-|TRBD1|TRBJ2-5|TRBV20-1
TGCAGTGCTACGGGACAGGGGATTGAAGAGACCCAGTACTTC
CSATGQGIEETQYF
>many|TRBD1|TRBJ2-3|TRBV5-1
TGCGCCAGCAGCTTGGAGGGACAGGGGGCAGATACGCAGTATTTT
CASSLEGQGADTQYF
>few|TRBD1|TRBJ2-7|TRBV5-8
TGTGCCAGCAGCTGGGGGGCCGGGACAGGTCTGGCCGAGCAGTACTTC
CASSWGAGTGLAEQYF
>-|TRBD1|TRBJ2-2|TRBV4-3
TGCGCCACCTCGACAGGGGGCGTTAACACCGGGGAGCTGTTTTTT
CATSTGGVNTGELFF
>-|TRBD2|TRBJ2-1|TRBV29-1
TGCAGCGTTGAATGGACTAGCGGAGGGAATGAGCAGTTCTTC
CSVEWTSGGNEQFF
>few|-|TRBJ2-3|TRBV4-1
TGCGCCAGCAGCCAAGCGTTTCTGGTAGCGGTGCACACAGATACGCAGTATTTT
CASSQAFLVAVHTDTQYF
>few|-|TRBJ2-7|TRBV7-9
TGTGCCAGCAGCCCCCGTGACAGGCCCCACGAGCAGTACTTC
CASSPRDRPHEQYF
>-|-|TRBJ2-5|TRBV6-2/TRBV6-3
TGTGCCAGCAAGGTCCCCGCCAACCGGGAGACCCAGTACTTC
CASKVPANRETQYF
>many|-|TRBJ2-1|TRBV15
TGTGCCACCAACCAACAGGGATCCTACAATGAGCAGTTCTTC
CATNQQGSYNEQFF
>-|TRBD1|TRBJ1-3|TRBV2
TGTGCCAGCAGGAGGGACAGCCTTAATGGAAACACCATATATTTT
CASRRDSLNGNTIYF
>-|-|TRBJ2-1|TRBV5-5
TGTGCCAGCAGCTCTCGGACAGCCGGGTCCTACAATGAGCAGTTCTTC
CASSSRTAGSYNEQFF
>once|-|TRBJ2-7|TRBV7-6
TGTGCCAGCAGCCCGGGACCGACCCTCTACTACGAGCAGTACTTC
CASSPGPTLYYEQYF